This T cell receptor beta chain originates from a study of CD8+CD57+ T cells in acquired aplastic anemia. Looking at the study overall: Quantities of DNA derived from sorted CD4+ and CD8+ cells averaged approximately 3 ug. Healthy donors yielded 8.5 million to 13 million CD4+ cell reads on average. Findings of the study overall: Patients versus controls showed no significant CD8+ Simpson's diversity difference. Patients and controls shared 25 to 35 CD8+ CDR3 sequences, highly expressed in patients.

Genomic DNA served as template for TCR beta VDJ and CDR3 profiling. In TCRdb, the reads were re-called with MiXCR into one record per CDR3 protein. Seen here are 400,000 to 450,000 distinct CDR3 sequences, about two thirds observed once, and the top ten hold more than 3.5%. This CDR3 contains 11 residues. CDR1 and CDR2 from the germline V gene are SGHTA and FQGNSA. The ends were cut back, 5 bases at V and 12 bases at J, with 14 bases in the middle. With regard to this clonotype: Its antigen is currently unknown.

Source material: sorted CD4+, CD8+, or CD8+CD57+ T cells (not recorded which) from PBMCs. This chain connects TRBV7-2 to TRBJ2-7; no clear D. The TCR originated in a human donor in good health, serving as a control. Here the CDR3 DNA reads TGTGCCAGCAGCATTAGGTACGGGCTGTACTTC. This translates into CASSIRYGLYF. The whole variable domain, filled in from reference TRBV7-2 and TRBJ2-7, reads GAGVSQSPSNKVTEKGKDVELRCDPISGHTALYWYRQSLGQGLEFLIYFQGNSAPDKSGLPSDRFSAERTGGSVSTLTIQRTQQEDSAVYLCASSIRYGLYFGPGTRLTVT.